These 26 T cell receptor beta chains were sequenced from one sample in a study of T cell repertoires in ileal Crohn's disease. Measured with immunoSEQ multiplex PCR; TCRdb has only the in-frame clones, and not every one. The repertoire holds approximately 5,000 clones, with about four fifths as singletons. Source material: ileal tissue. All receptors come from an adult with Crohn's disease.

The sample holds a few counts of this clone. The J gene is TRBJ2-5, the V gene TRBV7-6; D is perhaps TRBD2 (5 bases). CDR3 length: 13 residues. V was clipped by 5 bases and J by 3 bases, with 10 bases between them. Germline V lookup: CDR1 SGHVS, CDR2 FNYEAQ. Here the CDR3 reads CASSPDYKETQYF. CDR3 DNA: TGTGCCAGCAGCCCCGACTACAAAGAGACCCAGTACTTC.

The sample holds one count of this clone. This chain links TRBV7-2 with TRBJ2-3; tentatively, D is TRBD2 (6 bases). The CDR3 is 15 amino acids. Germline V gives CDR1 SGHTA, CDR2 FQGNSA. V was clipped by 5 bases and J by 0 bases, with 12 bases between them. CDR3 protein: CASSADYLSTDTQYF. CDR3 nucleotide sequence: TGTGCCAGCAGCGCGGACTACCTTAGCACAGATACGCAGTATTTT.

In nucleotides, the CDR3 is TGTGCCAGCAGTGGACAGGGCACAGATACGCAGTATTTT. This codes for CASSGQGTDTQYF. The V and J genes are TRBV6-5 and TRBJ2-3; 7 bases line up with TRBD1. CDR1 and CDR2 from the germline V gene are MNHEY and SVGAGI. This CDR3 has 13 residues. Trimming took 5 bases from V and 1 from J; bases not matched to a gene: 0.

This clone was observed once. CDR3 bases: TGTGCCAGCAGTTACTTGACAGGGGTCGGGGGCTACACCTTC. Encoded protein: CASSYLTGVGGYTF. V gene TRBV6-6 combines with J gene TRBJ1-2; 8 bases align to TRBD1. This CDR3 comprises 14 residues. The ends lost 1 base at V and 8 bases at J; junction bases unmatched: 6. Germline CDR1 MNHNY, CDR2 SVGAGI (reference sequence).

The table lists this clone with a count of one. This chain links TRBV7-2 with TRBJ1-6, with 9 bases fitting TRBD1. CDR3 length: 15 amino acids. The germline V gene encodes CDR1 SGHTA and CDR2 FQGNSA. J lost 9 bases, V lost 2 bases, and 5 bases had no gene match. The DNA for the CDR3 is TGTGCCAGCAGCTTAATAGACAGGGGGAGTTCACCCCTCCACTTT. Translated: CASSLIDRGSSPLHF.

The chain couples TRBV27 to TRBJ2-1, with TRBD2 matching over 11 bases. Germline assignment: CDR1 MNHEY and CDR2 SMNVEV (reference sequence). The ends lost 0 bases at V and 5 bases at J; junction bases unmatched: 9. The CDR3 is 18 residues long. The CDR3 DNA is TGTGCCAGCAGTTTATCGGGTAGCGGGAGGGCCATAAACAATGAGCAGTTCTTC. This encodes CASSLSGSGRAINNEQFF.

This clone was recorded only once. The rearrangement uses TRBV5-5 and TRBJ1-4, with TRBD1 matching over 8 bases. V trimming: 5 bases; J trimming: 7 bases; junction bases outside the gene matches: 4. The germline V gene has CDR1 SGHKS and CDR2 YYEKEE (reference sequence). This CDR3 comprises 13 residues. The CDR3 is CASRPGQGEKLFF. CDR3 nucleotide sequence: TGTGCCAGCAGGCCTGGACAGGGTGAAAAACTGTTTTTT.

The rearrangement links TRBV9 to TRBJ2-1; 8 bases are a match to TRBD2. This CDR3 spans 15 amino acids. Unmatched junction bases numbered 6, after V lost 0 bases and J lost 7 bases. The germline gives CDR1 SGDLS, CDR2 YYNGEE. Here the CDR3 reads CASSVVSGSFNEQFF. The DNA for the CDR3 is TGTGCCAGCAGCGTAGTCAGCGGGAGCTTTAATGAGCAGTTCTTC. The full variable domain, completed using reference TRBV9 and TRBJ2-1, is DSGVTQTPKHLITATGQRVTLRCSPRSGDLSVYWYQQSLDQGLQFLIQYYNGEERAKGNILERFSAQQFPDLHSELNLSSLELGDSALYFCASSVVSGSFNEQFFGPGTRLTVL.

The CDR3 loop is CASSLQGKNTEAFF. CDR3 in DNA: TGTGCCAGCAGCCTTCAGGGGAAGAACACTGAAGCTTTCTTT. V gene TRBV5-4 combines with J gene TRBJ1-1; maybe TRBD1 (6 bases). Germline CDR1 is SGHNT and CDR2 is YYREEE (reference sequence). The CDR3 extends over 14 amino acids. Trimming took off 4 bases at V and 1 base at J, with 11 bases between the two ends. The full variable domain, completed using reference TRBV5-4 and TRBJ1-1, is ETGVTQSPTHLIKTRGQQVTLRCSSQSGHNTVSWYQQALGQGPQFIFQYYREEENGRGNFPPRFSGLQFPNYSSELNVNALELDDSALYLCASSLQGKNTEAFFGQGTRLTVV.

On this clone itself: The same CDR3 arises from other DNA sequences in this sample as well. The chain employs TRBV11-2 and TRBJ1-1; maybe TRBD1 (6 bases). This CDR3 contains 14 residues. CDR1 and CDR2 (germline): SGHAT, FQNNGV. Trimming shortened V by 3 bases and J by 5 bases, and 13 bases separated the two germline ends. The CDR3 DNA is TGTGCCAGCAGCTTGGTGGGAGGGGGTACTGAAGCTTTCTTT. Translating gives CASSLVGGGTEAFF.

The chain uses TRBV19 and TRBJ2-1, with 9 positions matching TRBD1. The CDR3 spans 18 residues. Germline values: CDR1 LNHDA, CDR2 SQIVND (reference sequence). The ends lost 7 bases at V and 7 bases at J; junction bases unmatched: 20. The CDR3 protein is CASTGTGTNFGKKNEQFF. CDR3 nucleotide sequence: TGTGCCAGTACCGGGACAGGGACTAACTTCGGAAAGAAAAATGAGCAGTTCTTC.

V gene TRBV18 combines with J gene TRBJ2-1, with D hard to call. This CDR3 has 15 amino acids. Germline V gene sequence: CDR1 KGHSH, CDR2 LQKENI. V was trimmed by 5 bases and J by 1 base, leaving 12 bases between them. The CDR3 spells CASSSEQESYNEQFF. The CDR3 bases are TGTGCCAGCTCATCAGAGCAGGAATCCTACAATGAGCAGTTCTTC.

This chain connects TRBV7-9 to TRBJ1-3; D unresolved. CDR3 length equals 16 residues. The V gene's germline CDR1 is SEHNR and CDR2 FQNEAQ (reference sequence). The V end was cut by 1 base, the J end by 0 bases, with 10 bases between. In DNA form, the CDR3 reads TGTGCCAGCAGCTTAGTGAGCGGTGACTCTGGAAACACCATATATTTT. The encoded protein is CASSLVSGDSGNTIYF.

This clone showed up just a few times. The gene calls are TRBV6-1 and TRBJ2-7; 7 nucleotides agree with TRBD1. Germline V gives CDR1 MNHNS, CDR2 SASEGT. The CDR3 totals 15 residues. The V gene end was trimmed by 6 bases and the J gene end by 0 bases; junction bases not matched to a gene: 8. As DNA, the CDR3 is TGTGCCAGCAGGTGGGACCAGGGGGTCTCCTACGAGCAGTACTTC. It translates to CASRWDQGVSYEQYF.

The genes are TRBV11-2 and TRBJ1-3; 8 bases match TRBD1. The CDR3 is 15 amino acids. V was clipped by 3 bases and J by 0 bases; unmatched bases: 1. Germline V lookup: CDR1 SGHAT, CDR2 FQNNGV. CDR3 loop: CASSLTGDSGNTIYF. In DNA form, the CDR3 reads TGTGCCAGCAGCTTGACAGGGGACTCTGGAAACACCATATATTTT. Full variable domain (outside the CDR3, taken from reference TRBV11-2 and TRBJ1-3): EAGVAQSPRYKIIEKRQSVAFWCNPISGHATLYWYQQILGQGPKLLIQFQNNGVVDDSQLPKDRFSAERLKGVDSTLKIQPAKLEDSAVYLCASSLTGDSGNTIYFGEGSWLTVV.

This clone was picked up a small number of times. CDR3 region: CASSFGQGNGGYTF. DNA for the CDR3: TGCGCCAGCAGCTTCGGCCAGGGCAATGGAGGCTACACCTTC. The chain uses TRBV5-1 and TRBJ1-2, with D possibly TRBD1 on 5 matching bases. The V end was cut by 2 bases, the J end by 8 bases, with 16 bases between. Per germline, CDR1 SGHRS and CDR2 YFSETQ. This CDR3 spans 14 amino acids.

The chain joins TRBV6-5 to TRBJ1-5; weak D call: TRBD1 (5 bases). V gave up 7 bases and J gave up 6 bases, with 16 bases separating them. This CDR3 has 14 amino acids. Per germline, CDR1 MNHEY and CDR2 SVGAGI. CDR3 nucleotide sequence: TGTGCCAGCAAACCCACCCGGGGGAGTCAGCCCCAGCATTTT. This sequence encodes CASKPTRGSQPQHF.

The chain carries TRBV18 and TRBJ1-1; a possible D gene is TRBD1 (5 bases). The CDR3 runs to 16 residues. The V gene's germline CDR1 is KGHSH and CDR2 LQKENI. The V gene lost 3 bases and the J gene lost 2 bases, with 16 bases spanning the gap. CDR3 nucleotides: TGTGCCAGCTCACCTCCTGATGGACACATCAACACTGAAGCTTTCTTT. It yields the protein CASSPPDGHINTEAFF.

This clone came up a few times. V gene TRBV21-1 combines with J gene TRBJ1-1. TRBV21-1 has pseudogene status. The CDR3 covers 14 residues. The CDR3 DNA reads TGTGCCATCAGGCAGGACTCTGTTTACACTGAAGCTTTCTTT. It is translated as CAIRQDSVYTEAFF.

This chain joins TRBV2 and TRBJ1-2; 7 nucleotides match TRBD1. Per the germline V gene, CDR1 is SNHLY and CDR2 is FYNNEI. Germline trimming cut 7 bases from V and 8 bases from J; bases unmatched to any gene: 10. CDR3 size: 13 residues. The CDR3 is CASKNVGGAGYTF. CDR3 nucleotides: TGTGCCAGCAAAAACGTAGGGGGCGCGGGCTACACCTTC.

The chain combines TRBV30 with TRBJ1-1; 9 nucleotides line up with TRBD1. The germline V gene encodes CDR1 GTSNPN and CDR2 SVGIG (reference sequence). Trimming cost V 3 bases and J 8 bases; bases outside gene matches: 7. CDR3 length: 13 residues. CDR3 loop: CAWRGQGLVEAFF. CDR3 in DNA: TGTGCCTGGAGGGGACAGGGACTTGTAGAAGCTTTCTTT.

The rearrangement uses TRBV5-1 and TRBJ2-5, with 7 bases identical to TRBD1. Trimming removed 1 base from V and 5 bases from J; junction bases left unmatched: 8. Germline-derived CDR1 and CDR2 are SGHRS and YFSETQ. The CDR3 runs to 15 residues. The CDR3 region has the DNA TGCGCCAGCAGCTTGTTCGGACAGGCTCGGGAGACCCAGTACTTC. Protein: CASSLFGQARETQYF.

This chain links TRBV6-1 with TRBJ1-6; tentative D call: TRBD1 (6 bases). The germline CDR1 and CDR2 sequences are MNHNS and SASEGT. This CDR3 contains 15 residues. Trimming stripped 4 bases from V and 7 bases from J, with 14 bases between. DNA for the CDR3: TGTGCCAGCAGTGGCAGGACAGCGGCCAATTCACCCCTCCACTTT. Its translation: CASSGRTAANSPLHF.

V and J are TRBV27 and TRBJ2-7, with TRBD1 matching 7 bases. Germline trimming cut 8 bases from V and 0 bases from J; bases unmatched to any gene: 7. Germline lookup yields CDR1 MNHEY and CDR2 SMNVEV (reference sequence). This CDR3 spans 14 amino acids. In nucleotides, the CDR3 is TGTGCCAGCGGGGGACAGAGTAGCTCCTACGAGCAGTACTTC. As protein: CASGGQSSSYEQYF.

The genes are TRBV27 and TRBJ2-7, with 12 bases identical to TRBD2. Germline-derived CDR1 and CDR2 are MNHEY and SMNVEV (reference sequence). The CDR3 is 14 residues long. The trim removed 4 bases at V and 4 bases at J, leaving 2 bases unmatched. CDR3 DNA: TGTGCCAGCAGTTATCTAGCGGGAGGGTACGAGCAGTACTTC. It translates to CASSYLAGGYEQYF.

The chain combines TRBV27 with TRBJ2-7; maybe TRBD1 (6 bases). Per the germline V gene, CDR1 is MNHEY and CDR2 is SMNVEV (reference sequence). This CDR3 spans 14 amino acids. The ends were cut back, 8 bases at V and 0 bases at J, with 14 bases in the middle. CDR3 coding DNA: TGTGCCAGCTGGGGGCAGGCTAGCTCCTACGAGCAGTACTTC. Its translation is CASWGQASSYEQYF.